This T cell receptor (beta chain) came from a study of tissue T cells after allogeneic stem cell transplantation. Median post-mortem interval was approximately ten hours for GI, liver, skin and lymphoid tissues. Sequencing used immunoSEQ multiplex PCR; TCRdb keeps in-frame clones, though not all of them. This table has 8,000 to 10,000 clones, 60% appearing once. Trimming removed 0 bases from V and 3 bases from J, with 16 bases in between. This CDR3 has 16 residues. The germline V gene encodes CDR1 SGDLS and CDR2 YYNGEE. This TCR was recovered from a woman between 18 and 50 years old with breast cancer. The chain couples TRBV9 to TRBJ2-7; D possibly corresponds to TRBD1 (5 bases). The sample consisted of tissue from the jejunum, taken at autopsy. The CDR3: CASSVGLGQGVYEQYF. CDR3 in DNA: TGTGCCAGCAGCGTAGGGTTAGGGCAGGGTGTCTACGAGCAGTACTTC.